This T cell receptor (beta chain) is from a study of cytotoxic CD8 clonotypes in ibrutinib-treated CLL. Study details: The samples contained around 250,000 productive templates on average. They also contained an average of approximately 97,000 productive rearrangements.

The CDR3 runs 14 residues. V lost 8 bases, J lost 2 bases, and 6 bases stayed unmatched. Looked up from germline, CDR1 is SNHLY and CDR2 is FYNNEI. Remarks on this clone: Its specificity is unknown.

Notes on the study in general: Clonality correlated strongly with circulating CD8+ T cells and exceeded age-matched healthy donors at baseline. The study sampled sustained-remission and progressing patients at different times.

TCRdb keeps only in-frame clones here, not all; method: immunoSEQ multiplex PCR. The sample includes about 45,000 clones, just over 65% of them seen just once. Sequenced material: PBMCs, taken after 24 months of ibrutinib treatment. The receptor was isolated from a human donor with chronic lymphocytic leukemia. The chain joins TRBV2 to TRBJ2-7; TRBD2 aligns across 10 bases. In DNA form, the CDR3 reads TGTGCCAGCGAGTGGACTAGCGGCCCCTACGAGCAGTACTTC. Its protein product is CASEWTSGPYEQYF.